This T cell receptor (beta chain) was sequenced during a study of regulatory T cells in long-lasting Graves disease (dated by TCRdb to about 2021). Background on the whole study: Newly diagnosed Graves' disease patients had taken antithyroid drugs for less than 3 months. Patients with persistent Graves' disease were compared with patients with newly diagnosed Graves' disease using TCR sequencing and RNA sequencing of peripheral blood. The study took place in China and was registered as a clinical trial. A total of around 35 samples underwent TCR sequencing, from about 13 patients with persistent Graves' disease and around 20 patients with newly diagnosed Graves' disease.

The method was multiplex PCR. TCRdb records Illumina HiSeq 4000 as the sequencer. To build TCR beta libraries, CDR3 regions were amplified by Arm-PCR using iRepertoire HTBI primers. Before sequencing, the PCR products underwent gel purification. From the authors' description of their analysis: Gene usage analysis of CDR3 amino acid clonotypes relied on the approximately 60 TRBV and more than twelve TRBJ segments identified across samples. COPE and FqMerger were used to merge the filtered high-quality paired reads into contigs. Contigs were aligned with BLAST to IMGT TRBV, TRBD and TRBJ reference genes, and CDR3 was defined per IMGT. Highly expanded clones were defined as clonotypes with a frequency above 0.1%. Repertoire diversity was measured by Shannon entropy, and V-J evenness by the Gini coefficient. Public clonotypes were defined as clonotypes shared by more than one individual. Using fastp at Q25 and MiXCR, TCRdb reprocessed the public reads and kept productive beta chains. Every distinct CDR3 protein forms one entry, paired with its most common genes and DNA. TCRdb's processing, not the study's, gives the V and J calls here. The table for this sample lists roughly 520,000 distinct CDR3 sequences; approximately 12% of them were counted only once. Over 7% of the sample is in the top ten clones.

According to the study, the label for this sample's time point signals: newly diagnosed GD, antithyroid drugs for less than 3 months. For both TCR sequencing and RNA sequencing, RNA was extracted from PBMCs using TRIzol. The diagnosis of Graves' disease followed American Thyroid Association guidelines. Patients for the study were recruited at an endocrinology department in Xi'an, China. From each patient, around 9 milliliters of peripheral blood was collected into an EDTA anticoagulant tube. Ficoll Paque Plus density gradient separation was used to isolate PBMCs, and no further T cell sorting was performed. An Agilent 2100 Bioanalyzer and agarose gel were used to check RNA quality, while a NanoDrop 2000 measured RNA concentration. As to this clonotype: Its antigen has not been determined. It has no much larger one-base neighbor in the sample; base qualities were not kept.

From V the trimming removes 0 bases and from J it removes 4 bases, while the gene matches leave 4 bases of the junction unaccounted for. Taken from the germline V gene (reference sequence), the CDR1 and CDR2 loops are LNHNV and YYDKDF. Counted from cysteine to phenylalanine, this CDR3 has 16 amino acids. The DNA shown is the 48-base CDR3, in frame from base 1. Study-wide conclusions, independent of this receptor: Preferential use of TRBV28, TRBJ1-2 and TRBJ2-5 was observed in persistent disease, whereas TRBV20-1 and TRBJ2-1 were favored in newly diagnosed disease. The authors acknowledged the small sample size as a limitation that may reduce accuracy. Sequencing and analysis were limited to the TCR beta chain. Persistent Graves' disease patients showed lower TCR Shannon entropy and fewer highly expanded clones than newly diagnosed patients, suggesting clonal expansion. Because the primary lesion, thyroid tissue, could not be accessed, the study looked at peripheral blood alone. More public clonotypes were shared among persistent patients (roughly 2,700) than among newly diagnosed patients (approximately 930).

These sequences were also reported in another study, on T cells in Graves' hyperthyroidism and ophthalmopathy. As described in the second report: Graves' hyperthyroidism was defined as stable when no progression to ophthalmopathy occurred over 18 months of follow-up. Hyperthyroidism patients were newly diagnosed, with disease duration under 2 months, and aged 18 to 65 years. The study excluded patients with uncontrolled infections, other autoimmune diseases, pregnancy or lactation. Clinical symptoms, serum thyroxine and TRAb, thyroid ultrasound, and orbital computed tomography formed the basis for the diagnoses. The TCR CDR3 was subjected to a first round of RT-PCR using the HTBI primer set and the Qiagen OneStep RT-PCR kit. Blood samples also contained most of the expanded thyroid clonotypes (frequency above 0.001), which suggests that blood repertoires may reflect thyroid immune responses. Ophthalmopathy was separated from stable hyperthyroidism by a 13 V-J signature model, with about 88% sensitivity and just over 81% specificity obtained in cross-validation and 80%/75% obtained in testing. In validation, progression to ophthalmopathy was predicted by the model with around 70% sensitivity and roughly 76% specificity, a median of approximately 6.5 months before onset. To identify distinguishing TCR V-J signatures, a discovery cohort of 95 to 100 patients was used, comprising 40 to 45 with Graves' ophthalmopathy and some 60 with stable Graves' hyperthyroidism. Prospective prediction of ophthalmopathy was tested in an independent validation cohort consisting of some 18 hyperthyroidism patients and around 17 patients who later progressed to ophthalmopathy. The approximately 98 discovery patients were randomly divided into training and test sets at a 7:3 ratio. Thyroid tissue and blood T-cell repertoires from about six Graves' hyperthyroidism patients were also compared in the study. Following sampling, methimazole starting at 30 mg daily was given to hyperthyroidism patients, and high-dose intravenous methylprednisolone was given to ophthalmopathy patients. Libraries were constructed in a second round of multiplex PCR, after which size selection and purification were carried out. Sequencing of the libraries was done on an Illumina HiSeq2000 using paired-end 100 bp reads. Raw data were processed with SOAPnuke, discarding reads with adapters, uncalled bases, mean Phred below 15, or no exact constant-primer or identifier match. High-quality paired reads were merged using COPE v1.2.5, and each unique nucleotide sequence was defined as a clonotype. MiTCR v1.1 was used to align the clonotypes against IMGT TRBV, TRBD and TRBJ reference segments. Analysis was restricted to V-J combinations with a frequency above 0.0001, which covered about 99% of repertoires. The TCS score was defined as the ratio of F50 (clonal expansion) to E x V (chaos), calculated using BLOSUM62-based TCRdist between CDR3 peptides within each V-J. Welch's t-statistics and random forest reduced 500 to 650 V-J features to 10 to 15, which were used in a naive Bayes classifier (R e1071). No statistical method was used to set the sample size in advance, and investigators knew the group allocation. TCR Vbeta CDR3 sequencing of 120 to 150 peripheral blood samples (more than 40 ophthalmopathy, under 80 hyperthyroidism and approximately 17 progressor patients) is reported in the paper.

The sequence derives from a woman aged 25 to 39 with Graves disease. Donor details come from another sample of the same person, matched by shared clones. The material sequenced was peripheral blood mononuclear cells (PBMCs), taken at new diagnosis, from a patient treated with antithyroid drugs. The chain links TRBV15 with TRBJ2-3; 10 bases in between match TRBD2. The encoded CDR3 is CATSREPSGGPDTQYF. Read as DNA, the sequence is TGTGCCACCAGCAGAGAACCTAGCGGGGGCCCAGATACGCAGTATTTT. This CDR3, with the reference TRBV15 and TRBJ2-3 proteins standing in past its ends, gives the full variable domain DAMVIQNPRYQVTQFGKPVTLSCSQTLNHNVMYWYQQKSSQAPKLLFHYYDKDFNNEADTPDNFQSRRPNTSFCFLDIRSPGLGDTAMYLCATSREPSGGPDTQYFGPGTRLTVL.